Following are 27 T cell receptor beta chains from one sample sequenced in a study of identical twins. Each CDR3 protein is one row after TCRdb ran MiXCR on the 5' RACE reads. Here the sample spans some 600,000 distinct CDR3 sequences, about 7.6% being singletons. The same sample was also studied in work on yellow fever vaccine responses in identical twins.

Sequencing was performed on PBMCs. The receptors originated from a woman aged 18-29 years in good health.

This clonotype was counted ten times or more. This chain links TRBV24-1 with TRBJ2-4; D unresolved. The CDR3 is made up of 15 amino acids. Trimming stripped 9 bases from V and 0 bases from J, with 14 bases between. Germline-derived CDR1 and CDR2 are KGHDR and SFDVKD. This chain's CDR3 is CATGRPELAKNIQYF. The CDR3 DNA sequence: TGTGCCACCGGACGTCCGGAGTTAGCCAAAAACATTCAGTACTTC.

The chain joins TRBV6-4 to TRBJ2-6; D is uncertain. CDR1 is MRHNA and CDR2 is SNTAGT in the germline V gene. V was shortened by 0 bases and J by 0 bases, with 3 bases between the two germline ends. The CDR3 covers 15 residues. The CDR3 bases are TGTGCCAGCAGTGACTCCCGCTCTGGGGCCAACGTCCTGACTTTC. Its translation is CASSDSRSGANVLTF.

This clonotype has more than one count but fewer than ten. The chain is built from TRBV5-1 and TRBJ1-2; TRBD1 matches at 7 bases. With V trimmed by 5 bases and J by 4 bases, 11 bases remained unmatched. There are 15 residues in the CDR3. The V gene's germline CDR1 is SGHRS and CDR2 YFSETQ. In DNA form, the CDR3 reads TGCGCCAGCAGATCAGGGGGGGCTACTTCCTATGGCTACACCTTC. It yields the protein CASRSGGATSYGYTF.

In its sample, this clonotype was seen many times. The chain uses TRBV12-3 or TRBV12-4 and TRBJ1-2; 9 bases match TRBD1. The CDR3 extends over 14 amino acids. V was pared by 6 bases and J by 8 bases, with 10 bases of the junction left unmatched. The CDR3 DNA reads TGTGCCAGCAGCCCTTACAGGGGGCGCGGGGGCTACACCTTC. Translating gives CASSPYRGRGGYTF.

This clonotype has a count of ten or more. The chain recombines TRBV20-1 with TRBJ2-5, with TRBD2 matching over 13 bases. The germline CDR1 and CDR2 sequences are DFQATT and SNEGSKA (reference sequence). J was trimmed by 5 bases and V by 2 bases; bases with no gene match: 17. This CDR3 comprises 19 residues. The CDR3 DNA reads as TGCAGTGCTAGACGAACTAGCGGGAGGGTCGACGGGCCAAGTGAGACCCAGTACTTC. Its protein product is CSARRTSGRVDGPSETQYF.

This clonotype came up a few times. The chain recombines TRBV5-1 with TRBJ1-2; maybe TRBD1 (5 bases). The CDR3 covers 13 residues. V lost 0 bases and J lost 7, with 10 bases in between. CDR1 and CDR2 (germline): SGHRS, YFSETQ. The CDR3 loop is CASSLAGGSGYTF. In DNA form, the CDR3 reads TGCGCCAGCAGCTTGGCGGGGGGGTCTGGCTACACCTTC.

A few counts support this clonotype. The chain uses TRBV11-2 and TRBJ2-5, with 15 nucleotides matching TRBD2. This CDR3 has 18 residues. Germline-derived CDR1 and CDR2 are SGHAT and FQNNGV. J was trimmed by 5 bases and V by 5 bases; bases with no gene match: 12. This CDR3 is CASSHGLAGGPSRETQYF. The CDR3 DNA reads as TGTGCCAGCAGCCACGGACTAGCGGGGGGGCCTTCCCGGGAGACCCAGTACTTC.

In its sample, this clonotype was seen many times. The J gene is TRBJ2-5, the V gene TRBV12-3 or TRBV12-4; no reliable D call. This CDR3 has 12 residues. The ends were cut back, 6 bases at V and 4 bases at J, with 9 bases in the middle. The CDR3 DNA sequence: TGTGCCAGCAGGGCCGTTGGAGAGACCCAGTACTTC. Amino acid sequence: CASRAVGETQYF.

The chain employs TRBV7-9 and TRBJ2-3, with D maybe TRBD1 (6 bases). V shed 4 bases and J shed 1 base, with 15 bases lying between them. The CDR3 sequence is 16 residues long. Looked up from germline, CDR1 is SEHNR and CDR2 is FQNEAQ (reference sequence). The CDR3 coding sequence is TGTGCCAGCAGCTCCGGGGACATCAGACGCACAGATACGCAGTATTTT. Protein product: CASSSGDIRRTDTQYF.

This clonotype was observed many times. The CDR3 coding sequence is TGCGCCAGCAGCTTTGGGGTTGATAAAGTGAACACTGAAGCTTTCTTT. It translates to CASSFGVDKVNTEAFF. The rearrangement links TRBV5-1 to TRBJ1-1; D remains unclear. The CDR3 runs 16 residues. Trimming left V 2 bases short and J 0 bases short, with 14 bases between. Germline CDR1 and CDR2: SGHRS and YFSETQ.

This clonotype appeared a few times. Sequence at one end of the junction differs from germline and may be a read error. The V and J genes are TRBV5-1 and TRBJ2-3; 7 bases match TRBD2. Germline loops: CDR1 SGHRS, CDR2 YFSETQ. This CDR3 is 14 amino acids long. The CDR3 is CASSSETSIDTQYF. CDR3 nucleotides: TGCGCCAGCAGCTCCGAGACTAGCATAGATACGCAGTATTTT.

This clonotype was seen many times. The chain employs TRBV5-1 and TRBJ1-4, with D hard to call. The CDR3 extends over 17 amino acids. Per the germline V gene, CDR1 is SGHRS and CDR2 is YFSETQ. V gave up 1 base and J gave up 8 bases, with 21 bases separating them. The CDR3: CASSLRYNPGQGEKLFF. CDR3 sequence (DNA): TGCGCCAGCAGCTTGCGTTACAACCCGGGCCAAGGGGAAAAACTGTTTTTT.

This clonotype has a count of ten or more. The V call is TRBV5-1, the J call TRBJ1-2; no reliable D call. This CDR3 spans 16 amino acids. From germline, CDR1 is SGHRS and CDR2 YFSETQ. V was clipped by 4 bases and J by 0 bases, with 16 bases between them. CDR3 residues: CASSPFGAEANYGYTF. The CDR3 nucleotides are TGCGCCAGCAGCCCTTTCGGCGCAGAAGCTAACTATGGCTACACCTTC.

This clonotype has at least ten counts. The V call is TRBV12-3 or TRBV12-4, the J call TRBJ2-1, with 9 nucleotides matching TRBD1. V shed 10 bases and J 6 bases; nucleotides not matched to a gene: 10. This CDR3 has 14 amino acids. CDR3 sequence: CATNLGQGRNEQFF. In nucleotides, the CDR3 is TGTGCCACCAACCTAGGACAGGGGCGCAATGAGCAGTTCTTC.

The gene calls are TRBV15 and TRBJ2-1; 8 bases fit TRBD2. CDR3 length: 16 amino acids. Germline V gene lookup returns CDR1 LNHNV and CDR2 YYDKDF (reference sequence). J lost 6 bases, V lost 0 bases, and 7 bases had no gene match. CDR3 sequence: CATSRDEREPFNEQFF. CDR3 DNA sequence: TGTGCCACCAGCAGAGACGAGCGGGAGCCTTTCAATGAGCAGTTCTTC.

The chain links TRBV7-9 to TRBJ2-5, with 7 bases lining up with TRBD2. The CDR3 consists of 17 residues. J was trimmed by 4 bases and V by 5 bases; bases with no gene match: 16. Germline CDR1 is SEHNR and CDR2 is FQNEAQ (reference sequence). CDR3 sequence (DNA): TGTGCCAGCAGCGGATACTCCGGGACTACTCTGCGAGAGACCCAGTACTTC. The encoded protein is CASSGYSGTTLRETQYF.

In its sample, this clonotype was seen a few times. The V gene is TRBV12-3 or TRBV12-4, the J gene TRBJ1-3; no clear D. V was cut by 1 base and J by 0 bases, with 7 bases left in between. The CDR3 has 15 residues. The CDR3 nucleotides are TGTGCCAGCAGTTTAGGGGTGATCTCTGGAAACACCATATATTTT. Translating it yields CASSLGVISGNTIYF.

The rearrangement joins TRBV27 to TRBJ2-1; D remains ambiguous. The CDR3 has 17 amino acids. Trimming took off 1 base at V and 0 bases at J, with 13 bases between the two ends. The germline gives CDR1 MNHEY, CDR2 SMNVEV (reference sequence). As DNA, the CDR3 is TGTGCCAGCAGTTTATACCCTATCTGGGACTCCTACAATGAGCAGTTCTTC. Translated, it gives CASSLYPIWDSYNEQFF.

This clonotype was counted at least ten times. CDR3 sequence reads: CASSSTGRFEQFF. The DNA of the CDR3 is TGTGCCAGCAGCTCAACAGGGAGGTTCGAGCAGTTCTTC. The rearrangement uses TRBV7-9 and TRBJ2-1, with D perhaps given as TRBD1 or TRBD2 (6 bases each). V dropped 4 bases and J dropped 10 bases, with 14 bases sitting between them. CDR3 length: 13 residues. From germline, CDR1 is SEHNR and CDR2 FQNEAQ (reference sequence).

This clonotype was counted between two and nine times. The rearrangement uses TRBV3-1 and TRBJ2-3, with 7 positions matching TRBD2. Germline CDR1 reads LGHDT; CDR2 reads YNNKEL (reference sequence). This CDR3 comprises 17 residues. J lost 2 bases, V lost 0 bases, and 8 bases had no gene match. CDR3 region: CASSQDNSGLLTDTQYF. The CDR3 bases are TGTGCCAGCAGCCAAGATAATAGCGGGCTTCTCACAGATACGCAGTATTTT.

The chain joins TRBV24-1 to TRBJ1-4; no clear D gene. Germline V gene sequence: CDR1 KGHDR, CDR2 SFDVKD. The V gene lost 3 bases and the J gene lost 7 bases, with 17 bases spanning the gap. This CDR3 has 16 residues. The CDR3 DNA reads TGTGCCACCAGTGATCCCCTGACATTCCCAAGTGAAAAACTGTTTTTT. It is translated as CATSDPLTFPSEKLFF.

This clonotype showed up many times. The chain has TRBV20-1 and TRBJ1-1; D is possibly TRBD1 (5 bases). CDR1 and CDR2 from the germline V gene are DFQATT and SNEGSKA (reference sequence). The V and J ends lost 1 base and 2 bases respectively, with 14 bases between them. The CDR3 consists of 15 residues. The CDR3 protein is CSARVSWGGNTEAFF. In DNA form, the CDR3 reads TGCAGTGCTAGAGTATCATGGGGGGGTAACACTGAAGCTTTCTTT.

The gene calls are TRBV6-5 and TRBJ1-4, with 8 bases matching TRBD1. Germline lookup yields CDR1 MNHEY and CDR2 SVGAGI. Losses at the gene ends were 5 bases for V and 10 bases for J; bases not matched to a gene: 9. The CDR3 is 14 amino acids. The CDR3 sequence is CASSHGTGGAKLFF. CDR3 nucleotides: TGTGCCAGCAGTCACGGGACAGGAGGGGCAAAACTGTTTTTT.

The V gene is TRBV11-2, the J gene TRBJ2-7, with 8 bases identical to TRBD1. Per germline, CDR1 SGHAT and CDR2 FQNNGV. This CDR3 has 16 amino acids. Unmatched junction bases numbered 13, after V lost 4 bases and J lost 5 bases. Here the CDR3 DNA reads TGTGCCAGCAGCTCAGGACAGGGCCCGTTATTTAACGAGCAGTACGTC. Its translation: CASSSGQGPLFNEQYV.

The CDR3 spells CASSADRIGGNEQFF. CDR3 nucleotide sequence: TGTGCCAGCAGCGCCGACAGGATAGGTGGCAATGAGCAGTTCTTC. This sequence joins TRBV6-1 and TRBJ2-1; weak D call: TRBD1 (6 bases). Trimming removed 6 bases from V and 6 bases from J, with 18 bases in between. Germline CDR1 is MNHNS and CDR2 is SASEGT. CDR3 length equals 15 residues.

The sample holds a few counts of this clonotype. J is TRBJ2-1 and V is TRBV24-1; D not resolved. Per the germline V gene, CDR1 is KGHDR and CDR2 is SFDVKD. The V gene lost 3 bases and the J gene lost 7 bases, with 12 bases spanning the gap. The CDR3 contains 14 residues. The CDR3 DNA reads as TGTGCCACCAGTGATCCCCCATTAGGGAATGAGCAGTTCTTC. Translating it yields CATSDPPLGNEQFF.

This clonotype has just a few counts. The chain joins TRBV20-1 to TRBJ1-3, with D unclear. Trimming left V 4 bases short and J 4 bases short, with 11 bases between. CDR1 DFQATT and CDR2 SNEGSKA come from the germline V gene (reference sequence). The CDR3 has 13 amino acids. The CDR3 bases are TGCAGTGCTACGGAGCTTAGGGGAAACACCATATATTTT. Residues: CSATELRGNTIYF.